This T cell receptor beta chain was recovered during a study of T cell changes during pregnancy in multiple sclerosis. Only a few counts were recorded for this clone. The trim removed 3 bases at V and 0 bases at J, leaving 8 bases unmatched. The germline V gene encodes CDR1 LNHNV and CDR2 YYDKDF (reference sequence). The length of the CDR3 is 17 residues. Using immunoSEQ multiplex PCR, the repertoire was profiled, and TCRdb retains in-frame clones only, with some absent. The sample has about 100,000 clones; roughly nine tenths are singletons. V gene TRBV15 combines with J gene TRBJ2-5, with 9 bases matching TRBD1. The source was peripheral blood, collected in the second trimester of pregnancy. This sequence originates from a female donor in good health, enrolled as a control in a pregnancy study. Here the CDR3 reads CATSRRGQGTYQETQYF. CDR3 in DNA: TGTGCCACCAGCAGGCGGGGACAGGGAACGTACCAAGAGACCCAGTACTTC.